This entry features one TCR beta chain sequence. The antigen is not known. The primer mix had 60 V beta and 13 J beta primers. Assay used: immunoSEQ multiplex PCR; TCRdb lists only in-frame clones, some missing. The data show 70,000 to 90,000 clones, around 83% seen once. Germline V gives CDR1 SGHAT, CDR2 FQNNGV. Between the trimmed V and J ends, which lost 1 base and 4 bases, there was a span of 13 bases. CDR3 length: 16 amino acids. This sample was included in a study of glioma-infiltrating T cells after dendritic cell vaccination. Study results and limitations: Survival was not directly related to TCR clonality in these patients. Higher pretreatment TIL content predicted longer progression-free time and survival.

Time point noted: after dendritic cell vaccination, including at tumor progression/relapse. PBMC were collected before vaccination, two weeks after the third vaccination, and at progression. The material was blood, obtained after dendritic cell vaccination. V is TRBV11-2 and J is TRBJ2-2; D call uncertain. The clonotype was recovered from a human donor with glioblastoma. CDR3 residues: CASSLVSSGSTGELFF. CDR3 coding DNA: TGTGCCAGCAGCTTAGTTTCTTCTGGCAGCACCGGGGAGCTGTTTTTT. Complete variable domain (other parts from reference TRBV11-2 and TRBJ2-2): EAGVAQSPRYKIIEKRQSVAFWCNPISGHATLYWYQQILGQGPKLLIQFQNNGVVDDSQLPKDRFSAERLKGVDSTLKIQPAKLEDSAVYLCASSLVSSGSTGELFFGEGSRLTVL.